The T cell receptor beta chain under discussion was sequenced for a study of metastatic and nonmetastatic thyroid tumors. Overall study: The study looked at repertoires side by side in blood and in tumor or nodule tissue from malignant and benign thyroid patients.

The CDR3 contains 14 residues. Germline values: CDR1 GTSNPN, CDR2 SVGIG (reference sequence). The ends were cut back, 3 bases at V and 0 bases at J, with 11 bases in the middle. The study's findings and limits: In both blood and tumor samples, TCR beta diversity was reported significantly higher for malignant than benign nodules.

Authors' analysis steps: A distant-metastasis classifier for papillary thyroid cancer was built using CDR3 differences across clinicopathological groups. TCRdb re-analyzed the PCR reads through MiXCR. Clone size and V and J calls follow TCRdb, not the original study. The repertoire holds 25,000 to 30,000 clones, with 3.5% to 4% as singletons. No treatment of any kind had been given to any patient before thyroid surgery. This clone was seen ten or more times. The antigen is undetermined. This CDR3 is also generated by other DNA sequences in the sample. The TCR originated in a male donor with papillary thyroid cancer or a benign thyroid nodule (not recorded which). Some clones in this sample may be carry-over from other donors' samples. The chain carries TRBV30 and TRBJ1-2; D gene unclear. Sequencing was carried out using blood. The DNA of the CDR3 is TGTGCCTGGAGGGAAGGCTACCCTAACTATGGCTACACCTTC. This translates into CAWREGYPNYGYTF.